The T cell receptor beta chain under discussion was sequenced for a study of CD8 T cells in Susac syndrome. Random hexamers primed reverse transcription of about 0.45 to 1 ug RNA. Amplification of TCR beta CDR3 by immunoSEQ multiplex PCR spanned 54 Vbeta and 13 Jbeta. MiXCR was run by TCRdb on the immunoSEQ multiplex PCR reads, yielding one entry per CDR3 protein. This table has roughly 150,000 distinct CDR3 sequences, nearly 97% appearing once. Germline V gene sequence: CDR1 MGHDK, CDR2 SYGVNS. V dropped 8 bases and J dropped 7; count of bases not matched to a gene: 10. The CDR3 sequence is 13 residues long.

This receptor was taken from a human donor with multiple sclerosis. The sequenced sample consisted of CD8+ T cells from PBMCs. The chain couples TRBV25-1 to TRBJ1-2; TRBD1 aligns across 7 bases. CDR3 DNA sequence: TGTGCCAGCTGGGACAGCTTCGAACCTGGCTACACCTTC. Protein: CASWDSFEPGYTF.